These 30 T cell receptor beta chains were sequenced from one sample in a study of beta chain features in type 1 diabetes. The study reverse transcribed the entire isolated RNA, so it sequenced expressed TCRB transcripts. The protocol was immunoSEQ multiplex PCR, while the TCRdb copy is restricted to in-frame clones and leaves out a portion. The sample has 450,000 to 550,000 clones; approximately 31% are singletons. Specimen: naive CD4+ T cells from blood. Every receptor here comes from a man between 18 and 35 years old in good health.

The table lists this clone with a few counts. The chain recombines TRBV6-1 with TRBJ1-1; no reliable D call. This CDR3 region has 14 residues. Germline CDR1 MNHNS, CDR2 SASEGT. Trimming removed 2 bases at V and 1 base at J, with 8 bases between. The CDR3 sequence: CASSEKGSNTEAFF. The DNA for the CDR3 is TGTGCCAGCAGTGAAAAGGGATCGAACACTGAAGCTTTCTTT.

CDR3 amino acids: CASSPFAISYEQYF. CDR3 nucleotide sequence: TGTGCCAGCTCACCATTCGCCATTTCCTACGAGCAGTACTTC. The J gene is TRBJ2-7, the V gene TRBV18; D gene uncertain. V gave up 2 bases and J gave up 1 base, with 9 bases separating them. The CDR3 covers 14 residues. CDR1 is KGHSH, CDR2 LQKENI, per germline.

This clone turned up a few times. The chain has TRBV30 and TRBJ2-4, with a possible D match to TRBD1 (5 bases). The CDR3 is 14 amino acids. From germline, CDR1 is GTSNPN and CDR2 SVGIG (reference sequence). V dropped 2 bases and J dropped 4 bases, with 12 bases sitting between them. CDR3 amino acids: CAWSMGQGKNIQYF. DNA for the CDR3: TGTGCCTGGAGTATGGGGCAGGGAAAAAACATTCAGTACTTC. The full variable domain, its missing parts supplied by reference TRBV30 and TRBJ2-4, is SQTIHQWPATLVQPVGSPLSLECTVEGTSNPNLYWYRQAAGRGLQLLFYSVGIGQISSEVPQNLSASRPQDRQFILSSKKLLLSDSGFYLCAWSMGQGKNIQYFGAGTRLSVL.

This clone showed up just a few times. The J gene is TRBJ1-2, the V gene TRBV25-1; no reliable D call. V was cut by 2 bases and J by 4 bases, with 20 bases left in between. This CDR3 is 17 amino acids long. Germline values: CDR1 MGHDK, CDR2 SYGVNS. Written as DNA, the CDR3 is TGTGCCAGCAGTGAAGTCCTCACGGGTGGTGCTTTCTATGGCTACACCTTC. Translated, it gives CASSEVLTGGAFYGYTF.

This clone has a handful of counts. Written as DNA, the CDR3 is TGTGCCAGCAGCTTAACCGTCCTCCTTCGCGAGCAGTACTTC. It translates to CASSLTVLLREQYF. The chain has TRBV7-2 and TRBJ2-7; no clear D. Trimming took 2 bases from V and 6 from J, leaving 14 bases between them. The CDR3 covers 14 residues. Per the germline V gene, CDR1 is SGHTA and CDR2 is FQGNSA. Full variable domain (remainder filled in from reference TRBV7-2 and TRBJ2-7): GAGVSQSPSNKVTEKGKDVELRCDPISGHTALYWYRQSLGQGLEFLIYFQGNSAPDKSGLPSDRFSAERTGGSVSTLTIQRTQQEDSAVYLCASSLTVLLREQYFGPGTRLTVT.

This clone was seen only a few times. The rearrangement links TRBV7-9 to TRBJ1-5; TRBD1 matches at 9 bases. The CDR3 extends over 15 amino acids. Losses at the gene ends were 5 bases for V and 2 bases for J; bases not matched to a gene: 4. Looked up from germline, CDR1 is SEHNR and CDR2 is FQNEAQ (reference sequence). Here the CDR3 DNA reads TGTGCCAGCAGCCGTACAGGGGGCCGCAATCAGCCCCAGCATTTT. Translation gives CASSRTGGRNQPQHF.

The chain joins TRBV2 to TRBJ1-2, with 8 bases that match TRBD1. Unmatched junction bases numbered 8, after V lost 6 bases and J lost 5 bases. Germline V gene data show CDR1 as SNHLY and CDR2 as FYNNEI. There are 14 residues in the CDR3. The DNA for the CDR3 is TGTGCCAGCAGGCTGACAGGGGTTGGGTATGGCTACACCTTC. Its translation: CASRLTGVGYGYTF.

The chain uses TRBV27 and TRBJ2-1, with TRBD2 identical over 8 bases. The CDR3 sequence is 15 residues long. The J segment lost 7 bases and the V segment lost 6 bases, leaving 11 bases of the junction unmatched. Germline V CDR1 and CDR2: MNHEY, SMNVEV (reference sequence). Here the CDR3 DNA reads TGTGCCAGCAGGCAAAGCGGGAGAGGAGGGAATGAGCAGTTCTTC. Its translation: CASRQSGRGGNEQFF.

The rearrangement uses TRBV30 and TRBJ2-1; 10 positions agree with TRBD2. Germline V gives CDR1 GTSNPN, CDR2 SVGIG (reference sequence). The CDR3 contains 15 residues. V was clipped by 4 bases and J by 0 bases; unmatched bases: 3. DNA for the CDR3: TGTGCCTGGACGCCTAGCGGGAGCTCCTACAATGAGCAGTTCTTC. This gives the protein CAWTPSGSSYNEQFF. The full variable domain, completed using reference TRBV30 and TRBJ2-1, is SQTIHQWPATLVQPVGSPLSLECTVEGTSNPNLYWYRQAAGRGLQLLFYSVGIGQISSEVPQNLSASRPQDRQFILSSKKLLLSDSGFYLCAWTPSGSSYNEQFFGPGTRLTVL.

The chain has TRBV5-6 and TRBJ2-7, with no clear D. Deletions cut 4 bases from V and 3 bases from J, with 11 bases between. Germline V gene sequence: CDR1 SGHDT, CDR2 YYEEEE. The CDR3 spans 13 residues. This CDR3 reads CASSPNYSYEQYF. As DNA, the CDR3 is TGTGCCAGCAGCCCTAACTACAGCTACGAGCAGTACTTC.

The chain employs TRBV5-6 and TRBJ2-1; tentatively, D is TRBD2 (6 bases). This CDR3 is 16 amino acids long. The germline V gene encodes CDR1 SGHDT and CDR2 YYEEEE. Trimming removed 4 bases at V and 4 bases at J, with 18 bases between. CDR3: CASSHRRGLTYNEQFF. DNA of the CDR3: TGTGCCAGCAGCCACCGGCGGGGCTTAACGTACAATGAGCAGTTCTTC.

Written as DNA, the CDR3 is TGTGCCAGCAGTATCCGGGGAGAGACCCAGTACTTC. As protein: CASSIRGETQYF. The V gene is TRBV25-1, the J gene TRBJ2-5, with D perhaps matching TRBD2 (5 bases). There are 12 residues in the CDR3. Per germline, CDR1 MGHDK and CDR2 SYGVNS. V gave up 5 bases and J gave up 4 bases, with 8 bases separating them. Full variable domain (outside the CDR3, taken from reference TRBV25-1 and TRBJ2-5): EADIYQTPRYLVIGTGKKITLECSQTMGHDKMYWYQQDPGMELHLIHYSYGVNSTEKGDLSSESTVSRIRTEHFPLTLESARPSHTSQYLCASSIRGETQYFGPGTRLLVL.

A few counts support this clone. This rearrangement joins TRBV5-1 to TRBJ2-1; TRBD2 aligns across 10 bases. CDR3 length equals 15 residues. Losses at the gene ends were 2 bases for V and 7 bases for J; bases not matched to a gene: 6. Per germline, CDR1 SGHRS and CDR2 YFSETQ. CDR3 coding DNA: TGCGCCAGCAGCTTCTCTAGCGGGAGTGCGAATGAGCAGTTCTTC. It is translated as CASSFSSGSANEQFF.

The gene calls are TRBV27 and TRBJ2-4, with 10 bases identical to TRBD2. Trimming at V came to 4 bases and at J to 0 bases, leaving 3 bases not matched to a gene. CDR1 and CDR2 from the germline V gene are MNHEY and SMNVEV (reference sequence). There are 16 residues in the CDR3. The CDR3 bases are TGTGCCAGCAGTTCCAGACTAGCGGGAGCCAAAAACATTCAGTACTTC. It is translated as CASSSRLAGAKNIQYF.

The chain couples TRBV5-6 to TRBJ2-1; D is perhaps TRBD1 (6 bases). V was shortened by 0 bases and J by 3 bases, with 10 bases between the two germline ends. CDR3 length: 15 residues. Germline CDR1 is SGHDT and CDR2 is YYEEEE. This CDR3 is CASSLAGTNYNEQFF. CDR3 coding DNA: TGTGCCAGCAGCTTGGCTGGGACAAACTACAATGAGCAGTTCTTC.

The sample holds a few counts of this clone. The chain combines TRBV29-1 with TRBJ2-7; the D is unclear. CDR3 size: 12 residues. Trimming took off 0 bases at V and 3 bases at J, with 6 bases between the two ends. Germline CDR1 reads SQVTM; CDR2 reads ANQGSEA. The CDR3 sequence is CSVEEAGYEQYF. The CDR3 nucleotides are TGCAGCGTTGAAGAGGCAGGCTACGAGCAGTACTTC.

This clone was counted only a few times. V and J are TRBV30 and TRBJ2-1; no reliable D call. From germline, CDR1 is GTSNPN and CDR2 SVGIG (reference sequence). Trimming took 3 bases from V and 7 from J, leaving 7 bases between them. This CDR3 has 11 residues. The CDR3 protein is CAWRPGNEQFF. The CDR3 DNA reads as TGTGCCTGGAGGCCCGGTAATGAGCAGTTCTTC.

The sample holds a few counts of this clone. The gene calls are TRBV29-1 and TRBJ2-3; 9 bases fit TRBD2. The CDR3 loop spans 13 amino acids. Trimming removed 3 bases from V and 4 bases from J; junction bases left unmatched: 2. Germline CDR1 reads SQVTM; CDR2 reads ANQGSEA. CDR3 sequence (DNA): TGCAGCGTTGATAGCGGGAGCGCAGATACGCAGTATTTT. The encoded protein is CSVDSGSADTQYF.

This clone showed up just a few times. The chain employs TRBV7-2 and TRBJ2-7, with D uncertain. The CDR3 contains 12 residues. Germline CDR1 and CDR2: SGHTA and FQGNSA. Deletions cut 4 bases from V and 4 bases from J, with 8 bases between. Written as DNA, the CDR3 is TGTGCCAGCAGCTCGAAGCGTTACGAGCAGTACTTC. Amino acids: CASSSKRYEQYF.

A few counts support this clone. The J gene is TRBJ2-3, the V gene TRBV5-6; D ambiguous. Looked up from germline, CDR1 is SGHDT and CDR2 is YYEEEE. V lost 1 base and J 0 bases, leaving 12 bases between the germline ends. This CDR3 spans 16 amino acids. The CDR3 loop reads CASSLRGVTSTDTQYF. The CDR3 DNA reads as TGTGCCAGCAGCTTGAGAGGAGTTACTAGCACAGATACGCAGTATTTT. The full variable domain, in which reference TRBV5-6 and TRBJ2-3 provide the parts outside the CDR3, is DAGVTQSPTHLIKTRGQQVTLRCSPKSGHDTVSWYQQALGQGPQFIFQYYEEEERQRGNFPDRFSGHQFPNYSSELNVNALLLGDSALYLCASSLRGVTSTDTQYFGPGTRLTVL.

This chain links TRBV5-1 with TRBJ1-4; D is unresolved. Looked up from germline, CDR1 is SGHRS and CDR2 is YFSETQ. Trimming removed 3 bases from V and 4 bases from J, with 7 bases in between. There are 13 residues in the CDR3. This CDR3 is CASSWSLNEKLFF. CDR3 DNA: TGCGCCAGCAGCTGGAGTCTTAATGAAAAACTGTTTTTT.

This clone turned up a few times. The chain has TRBV29-1 and TRBJ2-3; D is uncertain. The V and J ends lost 7 bases and 0 bases respectively, with 8 bases between them. Germline V gene data show CDR1 as SQVTM and CDR2 as ANQGSEA. This CDR3 has 12 residues. This CDR3 is CSALTSTDTQYF. The CDR3 DNA reads TGCAGCGCCTTAACTAGCACAGATACGCAGTATTTT.

The chain joins TRBV5-1 to TRBJ1-2; 9 positions agree with TRBD1. The CDR3 consists of 14 residues. CDR1 and CDR2 from the germline V gene are SGHRS and YFSETQ. V gave up 4 bases and J gave up 6 bases; unmatched junction bases: 7. The CDR3 region has the DNA TGCGCCAGCAGCGGTGGGACAGGGAGAGATGGCTACACCTTC. Amino acids: CASSGGTGRDGYTF.

The chain joins TRBV18 to TRBJ2-6; D not resolved. V was clipped by 1 base and J by 4 bases, with 8 bases between them. CDR3 size: 15 residues. CDR1 and CDR2 from the germline V gene are KGHSH and LQKENI. CDR3 sequence: CASSPRQSGANVLTF. CDR3 nucleotides: TGTGCCAGCTCACCACGGCAGTCCGGGGCCAACGTCCTGACTTTC. Combining the CDR3 with reference TRBV18 and TRBJ2-6 gives the whole variable domain NAGVMQNPRHLVRRRGQEARLRCSPMKGHSHVYWYRQLPEEGLKFMVYLQKENIIDESGMPKERFSAEFPKEGPSILRIQQVVRGDSAAYFCASSPRQSGANVLTFGAGSRLTVL.

J is TRBJ2-1 and V is TRBV7-9; D unclear. Germline V gives CDR1 SEHNR, CDR2 FQNEAQ (reference sequence). The CDR3 is 12 residues long. Trimming left V 4 bases short and J 4 bases short, with 5 bases between. DNA for the CDR3: TGTGCCAGCAGCTCGGTTTACAATGAGCAGTTCTTC. It is translated as CASSSVYNEQFF.

V is TRBV28 and J is TRBJ2-7; 10 bases fit TRBD2. Trimming removed 5 bases from V and 6 bases from J; junction bases left unmatched: 10. The CDR3 covers 15 residues. Germline lookup yields CDR1 MDHEN and CDR2 SYDVKM. CDR3 in DNA: TGTGCCAGCAGTCTAGGGGCTAGCGGGAGTGGCGAGCAGTACTTC. Protein sequence: CASSLGASGSGEQYF.

J is TRBJ2-3 and V is TRBV30; D is possibly TRBD2 (5 bases). The V end was cut by 4 bases, the J end by 0 bases, with 11 bases between. CDR3 length equals 14 residues. From germline, CDR1 is GTSNPN and CDR2 SVGIG (reference sequence). As DNA, the CDR3 is TGTGCCTGGACTTGGCGGACTAGCACAGATACGCAGTATTTT. It encodes CAWTWRTSTDTQYF.

J is TRBJ2-7 and V is TRBV2, with 11 nucleotides matching TRBD2. The V and J ends lost 6 bases and 2 bases, in that order; junction bases with no gene match: 0. The CDR3 has 13 residues. In germline, CDR1 is SNHLY, CDR2 FYNNEI. The CDR3 DNA follows: TGTGCCAGCAGGACTAGCGGGACCTACGAGCAGTACTTC. Residues: CASRTSGTYEQYF.

The chain uses TRBV6-5 and TRBJ2-5; unclear D gene. V lost 2 bases and J 7 bases, leaving 5 bases between the germline ends. CDR3 length: 11 residues. In germline, CDR1 is MNHEY, CDR2 SVGAGI. The CDR3, as DNA: TGTGCCAGCAGTTACGGTGGGACCCAGTACTTC. Translated, it gives CASSYGGTQYF.

This clone was seen more than once but under ten times. The rearrangement joins TRBV25-1 to TRBJ2-1, with D maybe TRBD1 (5 bases). Germline V lookup: CDR1 MGHDK, CDR2 SYGVNS. The CDR3 runs 13 residues. Trimming removed 4 bases at V and 3 bases at J, with 7 bases between. CDR3 loop: CASSGQIYNEQFF. DNA of the CDR3: TGTGCCAGCAGTGGACAGATCTACAATGAGCAGTTCTTC.